Listed here are 22 T cell receptor beta chains from one sample, sequenced in a study of blood T cell repertoires in COVID-19. Sequencing was performed with immunoSEQ multiplex PCR; in TCRdb, only in-frame clones are kept and a portion is missing. The data show approximately 90,000 clones, 89% seen once. The sequenced material came from peripheral blood. The receptors shown here come from a man aged 45-65 years with acute or convalescent COVID-19.

This CDR3 reads CASSPSLSSYNSPLHF. CDR3 DNA: TGTGCCAGCAGCCCTTCCCTTAGCTCCTATAATTCACCCCTCCACTTT. The chain is built from TRBV11-2 and TRBJ1-6, with D unclear. Germline values: CDR1 SGHAT, CDR2 FQNNGV. Trimming shortened V by 5 bases and J by 0 bases, and 11 bases separated the two germline ends. The CDR3 has 16 amino acids. Variable domain in full (rest from reference TRBV11-2 and TRBJ1-6): EAGVAQSPRYKIIEKRQSVAFWCNPISGHATLYWYQQILGQGPKLLIQFQNNGVVDDSQLPKDRFSAERLKGVDSTLKIQPAKLEDSAVYLCASSPSLSSYNSPLHFGNGTRLTVT.

This clone was counted a few times. This chain uses TRBV4-1 with TRBJ2-1; tentatively, D is TRBD1 (6 bases). Germline V CDR1 and CDR2: MGHRA, YSYEKL. The CDR3 totals 12 residues. The V and J ends lost 0 bases and 12 bases respectively, with 9 bases between them. CDR3 nucleotide sequence: TGCGCCAGCAGCCAAGATCTACAGGGGCAGTTCTTC. The encoded protein is CASSQDLQGQFF.

This clone occurred once. V gene TRBV19 combines with J gene TRBJ1-5; D uncertain. This CDR3 spans 14 amino acids. Trimming pared 5 bases from V and 3 bases from J, leaving 11 bases between. Germline lookup yields CDR1 LNHDA and CDR2 SQIVND (reference sequence). The CDR3 region has the DNA TGTGCCAGTAGTCCCCGTCAACTCAATCAGCCCCAGCATTTT. Protein sequence: CASSPRQLNQPQHF.

The V and J genes are TRBV7-2 and TRBJ2-5; D gene uncertain. Trimming cost V 5 bases and J 5 bases, with 12 bases left between them. The CDR3 consists of 13 residues. Germline V lookup: CDR1 SGHTA, CDR2 FQGNSA. The DNA of the CDR3 is TGTGCCAGCAGCCCCTTCCCCCGGGAGACCCAGTACTTC. This translates into CASSPFPRETQYF. Full variable domain (outside the CDR3, taken from reference TRBV7-2 and TRBJ2-5): GAGVSQSPSNKVTEKGKDVELRCDPISGHTALYWYRQSLGQGLEFLIYFQGNSAPDKSGLPSDRFSAERTGGSVSTLTIQRTQQEDSAVYLCASSPFPRETQYFGPGTRLLVL.

V usage is TRBV7-9 and J usage is TRBJ1-1; 7 bases match TRBD1. Germline V gene sequence: CDR1 SEHNR, CDR2 FQNEAQ (reference sequence). The CDR3 has 14 residues. V lost 1 base to trimming and J lost 5 bases; unmatched junction nucleotides: 4. The CDR3 reads CASSLGSGGTEAFF. The CDR3 coding sequence is TGTGCCAGCAGCTTAGGGTCAGGGGGAACTGAAGCTTTCTTT.

This clone has a count of ten or more. The chain carries TRBV2 and TRBJ2-3, with 10 bases identical to TRBD1. CDR1 and CDR2 (germline): SNHLY, FYNNEI. The CDR3 has 15 amino acids. With 4 bases clipped from V and 9 bases from J, the junction kept 10 bases outside the gene matches. The CDR3 DNA sequence: TGTGCCAGCAGTGCCTGGGACAGGGGAAGTTGGACGCAGTATTTT. Amino acids: CASSAWDRGSWTQYF. The full variable domain, with the rest looked up from reference TRBV2 and TRBJ2-3, is EPEVTQTPSHQVTQMGQEVILRCVPISNHLYFYWYRQILGQKVEFLVSFYNNEISEKSEIFDDQFSVERPDGSNFTLKIRSTKLEDSAMYFCASSAWDRGSWTQYFGPGTRLTVL.

A few counts support this clone. This CDR3 is also generated by other DNA sequences in the sample. The rearrangement uses TRBV27 and TRBJ2-3, with 7 bases matching TRBD1. CDR1 and CDR2 from the germline V gene are MNHEY and SMNVEV (reference sequence). This CDR3 is built from 12 residues. Trimming took 5 bases from V and 5 from J; bases not matched to a gene: 1. The CDR3 DNA is TGTGCCAGCAGTCGACAGGGAGATACGCAGTATTTT. The encoded protein is CASSRQGDTQYF.

Only a few counts were recorded for this clone. The rearrangement joins TRBV7-9 to TRBJ1-4, with D unclear. V lost 5 bases and J lost 8, with 15 bases in between. This CDR3 is 14 amino acids long. The germline V gene encodes CDR1 SEHNR and CDR2 FQNEAQ (reference sequence). Written as DNA, the CDR3 is TGTGCCAGCAGCCCGGGGTTCGGTAGGGAAAAACTGTTTTTT. Translation gives CASSPGFGREKLFF. Full variable domain (missing parts from reference TRBV7-9 and TRBJ1-4): DTGVSQNPRHKITKRGQNVTFRCDPISEHNRLYWYRQTLGQGPEFLTYFQNEAQLEKSRLLSDRFSAERPKGSFSTLEIQRTEQGDSAMYLCASSPGFGREKLFFGSGTQLSVL.

The chain recombines TRBV4-1 with TRBJ1-2; D might be TRBD1 (5 bases). Trimming stripped 4 bases from V and 8 bases from J, with 20 bases between. The CDR3 consists of 15 residues. From germline, CDR1 is MGHRA and CDR2 YSYEKL. DNA of the CDR3: TGCGCCAGCAGCCCGGCCGCCGGGGGGGTTGAGGGCTACACCTTC. It is translated as CASSPAAGGVEGYTF.

The chain uses TRBV28 and TRBJ1-3, with 7 bases lining up with TRBD1. The CDR3 runs 15 residues. Losses at the gene ends were 6 bases for V and 5 bases for J; bases not matched to a gene: 10. The germline V gene encodes CDR1 MDHEN and CDR2 SYDVKM. CDR3 residues: CASRGTGQHRNTIYF. DNA for the CDR3: TGTGCCAGCAGAGGGACGGGACAGCATAGAAACACCATATATTTT.

The chain joins TRBV7-3 to TRBJ2-2; D is undetermined. Germline CDR1 is SGHTA and CDR2 is FQGTGA. The CDR3 extends over 13 amino acids. V was clipped by 5 bases and J by 1 base, with 5 bases between them. CDR3 loop: CASSLKNTGELFF. The CDR3 nucleotides are TGTGCCAGCAGCCTTAAGAACACCGGGGAGCTGTTTTTT.

This chain joins TRBV29-1 and TRBJ1-4; D is ambiguous. This CDR3 is 13 amino acids long. Trimming removed 5 bases from V and 2 bases from J, with 9 bases in between. Germline CDR1 and CDR2: SQVTM and ANQGSEA. CDR3 amino acids: CSVLTDTNEKLFF. As DNA, the CDR3 is TGCAGCGTTCTAACAGACACTAATGAAAAACTGTTTTTT.

There are a few counts of this clone. The same CDR3 also results from other DNA sequences found in this sample. This sequence joins TRBV24-1 and TRBJ2-5; D unclear. Trimming took off 1 base at V and 5 bases at J, with 4 bases between the two ends. In germline, CDR1 is KGHDR, CDR2 SFDVKD. The CDR3 sequence is 12 residues long. CDR3 bases: TGTGCCACCAGTGATTTCAGGGAGACCCAGTACTTC. As protein: CATSDFRETQYF.

The gene calls are TRBV5-1 and TRBJ2-3, with no clear D. The germline V and J ends were trimmed by 4 bases and 2 bases, with 2 bases remaining between them. Germline values: CDR1 SGHRS, CDR2 YFSETQ. This CDR3 has 11 amino acids. The CDR3 loop is CASSLTDTQYF. The CDR3 nucleotides are TGCGCCAGCAGCCTCACAGATACGCAGTATTTT.

The V and J genes are TRBV6-5 and TRBJ2-3, with TRBD1 as a possible D gene (6 bases). Germline values: CDR1 MNHEY, CDR2 SVGAGI. Trimming cost V 6 bases and J 7 bases, with 14 bases left between them. The CDR3 spans 13 residues. Written as DNA, the CDR3 is TGTGCCAGCAGAACGTCAGGGGAAAATACGCAGTATTTT. Amino acid sequence: CASRTSGENTQYF.

The V call is TRBV29-1, the J call TRBJ1-1, with D possibly TRBD1 on 5 matching bases. Deletions cut 1 base from V and 4 bases from J, with 7 bases between. This CDR3 has 12 amino acids. Per the germline V gene, CDR1 is SQVTM and CDR2 is ANQGSEA. The CDR3 sequence: CSVEAGGTEAFF. The CDR3 DNA is TGCAGCGTTGAAGCCGGGGGCACTGAAGCTTTCTTT.

The J gene is TRBJ2-7, the V gene TRBV5-1; 7 nucleotides agree with TRBD1. Unmatched junction bases numbered 7, after V lost 3 bases and J lost 4 bases. Per the germline V gene, CDR1 is SGHRS and CDR2 is YFSETQ. This CDR3 contains 14 residues. CDR3 bases: TGCGCCAGCAGCTACGAAACAGGGGTTTACGAGCAGTACTTC. Its protein product is CASSYETGVYEQYF.

The V and J genes are TRBV3-1 (or the pseudogene TRBV3-2) and TRBJ1-1; D is ambiguous. The CDR3 loop spans 15 amino acids. Deletions cut 1 base from V and 1 base from J, with 10 bases between. The germline CDR1 and CDR2 sequences are LGHDT and YNNKEL (reference sequence). The CDR3 sequence: CASSQALATNTEAFF. In nucleotides, the CDR3 is TGTGCCAGCAGCCAAGCCCTGGCCACGAACACTGAAGCTTTCTTT.

This clone turned up a few times. The chain uses TRBV4-1 and TRBJ2-7; D may be TRBD1 (6 bases). Trimming removed 0 bases at V and 4 bases at J, with 13 bases between. The CDR3 covers 15 residues. Germline CDR1 and CDR2: MGHRA and YSYEKL. CDR3 DNA: TGCGCCAGCAGCCAAGATAGCCAGGGGCTGTACGAGCAGTACGTC. Its protein product is CASSQDSQGLYEQYV.

The chain couples TRBV30 to TRBJ1-1, with 9 nucleotides matching TRBD1. Germline V gene sequence: CDR1 GTSNPN, CDR2 SVGIG (reference sequence). The V gene end was trimmed by 5 bases and the J gene end by 4 bases; junction bases not matched to a gene: 8. This CDR3 is 14 amino acids long. The CDR3 region is CAWEQGALGTEAFF. For the CDR3, the DNA is TGTGCCTGGGAACAGGGGGCGCTGGGCACTGAAGCTTTCTTT.

This chain uses TRBV30 with TRBJ1-6; D not certain. This CDR3 has 12 amino acids. Germline-derived CDR1 and CDR2 are GTSNPN and SVGIG (reference sequence). V lost 3 bases, J lost 7 bases, and 7 bases lay in between. CDR3 sequence: CAWREGNSPLHF. The CDR3 DNA reads as TGTGCCTGGAGAGAGGGAAATTCACCCCTCCACTTT.

This clone was found a few times. The V gene is TRBV7-2, the J gene TRBJ1-5; the D gene is possibly TRBD1 (5 bases). The CDR3 totals 13 residues. The V end lost 5 bases, the J end lost 6 bases, and 11 bases lay between the germline ends. Germline V lookup: CDR1 SGHTA, CDR2 FQGNSA. As DNA, the CDR3 is TGTGCCAGCAGCCCGGGGGACCTTCAGCCCCAGCATTTT. This codes for CASSPGDLQPQHF.